This is a list of T cell receptor beta chains from one sample in a study of blood T cells in healthy people across ages. Using its own MiXCR run on the 5' RACE reads, TCRdb lists one record per CDR3 protein. The sample carries about 1.5 million distinct CDR3 sequences, about 45% recorded once. Sequencing was done on a sample of blood. These receptor sequences come from a woman younger than 35 in good health. Both conserved end residues are part of each CDR3. Each record gives: clone size, D gene, V gene, J gene, CDR3 protein, CDR3 DNA. A D gene is named only where the DNA matches it firmly. Clone size is shown for a subset of rows, as once, few, many or a class of expanded clone.

clone size: -; D gene: -; V gene: TRBV5-6; J gene: TRBJ2-2; CDR3 protein: CASAAMRVVNTGELFF; CDR3 DNA: TGTGCCAGCGCAGCCATGCGGGTTGTGAACACCGGGGAGCTGTTTTTT
clone size: -; D gene: -; V gene: TRBV13; J gene: TRBJ1-4; CDR3 protein: CASRLQINEKLFF; CDR3 DNA: TGTGCCAGCCGGTTACAGATAAATGAAAAACTGTTTTTT
clone size: many; D gene: -; V gene: TRBV4-3; J gene: TRBJ2-7; CDR3 protein: CASSQDRALGELTSYEQYF; CDR3 DNA: TGCGCCAGCAGCCAAGATAGGGCTCTGGGGGAATTAACCTCCTACGAGCAGTACTTC
clone size: -; D gene: -; V gene: TRBV7-2; J gene: TRBJ2-7; CDR3 protein: CASSVVNSYEQYF; CDR3 DNA: TGTGCCAGCAGCGTAGTCAACTCCTACGAGCAGTACTTC
clone size: many; D gene: -; V gene: TRBV4-1; J gene: TRBJ1-1; CDR3 protein: CASSKRRMNTEAFF; CDR3 DNA: TGCGCCAGCAGCAAACGGAGAATGAACACTGAAGCTTTCTTT
clone size: -; D gene: -; V gene: TRBV9; J gene: TRBJ2-2; CDR3 protein: CASSVASGRFTGELFF; CDR3 DNA: TGTGCCAGCAGCGTAGCTTCCGGGAGATTTACCGGGGAGCTGTTTTTT
clone size: many; D gene: TRBD1; V gene: TRBV12-3/TRBV12-4; J gene: TRBJ1-2; CDR3 protein: CASSEDRAEGYTF; CDR3 DNA: TGTGCCAGCAGCGAGGACAGGGCCGAGGGCTACACCTTC
clone size: few; D gene: -; V gene: TRBV4-1; J gene: TRBJ1-5; CDR3 protein: CASSQGVYQPQHF; CDR3 DNA: TGCGCCAGCAGCCAAGGGGTGTATCAGCCCCAGCATTTT
clone size: few; D gene: -; V gene: TRBV6-5; J gene: TRBJ1-1; CDR3 protein: CASSKTTGNTEAFF; CDR3 DNA: TGTGCCAGCAGTAAGACTACTGGGAACACTGAAGCTTTCTTT
clone size: -; D gene: -; V gene: TRBV28; J gene: TRBJ1-1; CDR3 protein: CASSLAHGGAFF; CDR3 DNA: TGTGCCAGCAGTTTAGCCCACGGGGGAGCTTTCTTT
clone size: -; D gene: -; V gene: TRBV10-3; J gene: TRBJ1-2; CDR3 protein: CAISESDNYGYTF; CDR3 DNA: TGTGCCATCAGTGAGTCGGACAACTATGGCTACACCTTC
clone size: few; D gene: -; V gene: TRBV27; J gene: TRBJ1-2; CDR3 protein: CASSSPPPNCGYTF; CDR3 DNA: TGTGCCAGCAGTTCACCTCCCCCAAACTGTGGCTACACCTTC